The present T cell receptor (beta chain) was sequenced within a study of blood T cell repertoires in COVID-19. Clones were sequenced by immunoSEQ multiplex PCR, and TCRdb holds only the in-frame ones, with some missing. The sample lists 150,000 to 200,000 clones; around 82% were seen once. This CDR3 region has 16 residues. Trimming cost V 1 base and J 5 bases, with 17 bases left between them. Germline loops: CDR1 KGHSH, CDR2 LQKENI. The study counted Cohort 3 donors as recovered given two negative PCRs, clearance, or symptom resolution. The sequence derives from a middle-aged man who had recovered from COVID-19. The chain couples TRBV18 to TRBJ1-1, with D possibly TRBD1 on 5 matching bases. The specimen sequenced was PBMCs or T cells enriched from blood (not recorded which). The CDR3 nucleotides are TGTGCCAGCTCACCACGGTCGGGGGAGTTGAGGACTGAAGCTTTCTTT. Translation gives CASSPRSGELRTEAFF.